The rows below give T cell receptor beta chains drawn from one sample of a study of shared clonotypes between healthy human individuals. Assay: immunoSEQ multiplex PCR; the TCRdb copy retains only in-frame clones and omits some. The sample holds approximately 810,000 clones; roughly 92% are singletons and the top ten take 24%. Sample: naive CD8+ T cells sorted from blood. The source is a man younger than 45 in good health. CDR3s include the opening cysteine and the closing phenylalanine or tryptophan. The order of the fields is D gene, clone size, J gene, V gene, CDR3 protein, CDR3 DNA. A D gene is named only where the DNA matches it firmly. Size tells how often a clone was seen (once, few, many) or the class of an expanded clone, and some rows leave it out.

D gene: TRBD1
clone size: NA
J gene: TRBJ2-2
V gene: TRBV4-1
CDR3 protein: CASSPQGTANTGELFF
CDR3 DNA: TGCGCCAGCAGCCCGCAAGGGACAGCGAACACCGGGGAGCTGTTTTTT

D gene: NA
clone size: NA
J gene: TRBJ2-3
V gene: TRBV18
CDR3 protein: CASSPSGERARSFTDTQYF
CDR3 DNA: TGTGCCAGCTCACCTTCCGGGGAACGGGCTCGATCTTTCACAGATACGCAGTATTTT

D gene: NA
clone size: NA
J gene: TRBJ2-5
V gene: TRBV5-1
CDR3 protein: CASRNWAGQETQYF
CDR3 DNA: TGCGCCAGCAGGAATTGGGCAGGCCAAGAGACCCAGTACTTC

D gene: TRBD1
clone size: NA
J gene: TRBJ1-5
V gene: TRBV27
CDR3 protein: CASSRQGKSQPQHF
CDR3 DNA: TGTGCCAGCAGTCGACAGGGGAAAAGTCAGCCCCAGCATTTT

D gene: TRBD1
clone size: NA
J gene: TRBJ2-7
V gene: TRBV2
CDR3 protein: CASSDRGPGYEQYF
CDR3 DNA: TGTGCCAGCAGCGACAGGGGGCCGGGGTACGAGCAGTACTTC

D gene: TRBD1
clone size: NA
J gene: TRBJ2-7
V gene: TRBV7-9
CDR3 protein: CASSPGGDEQYF
CDR3 DNA: TGTGCCAGCAGCCCAGGGGGCGACGAGCAGTACTTC

D gene: NA
clone size: NA
J gene: TRBJ2-5
V gene: TRBV5-4
CDR3 protein: CASSLYDITGETQYF
CDR3 DNA: TGTGCCAGCAGCTTGTACGACATTACGGGGGAGACCCAGTACTTC

D gene: TRBD1
clone size: NA
J gene: TRBJ2-7
V gene: TRBV27
CDR3 protein: CASSSGTEYYEQYF
CDR3 DNA: TGTGCCAGCAGTTCGGGGACAGAATACTACGAGCAGTACTTC

D gene: NA
clone size: NA
J gene: TRBJ1-5
V gene: TRBV7-9
CDR3 protein: CASSKAPPGEPQHF
CDR3 DNA: TGTGCCAGCAGCAAGGCTCCTCCGGGAGAGCCCCAGCATTTT

D gene: TRBD1
clone size: once
J gene: TRBJ2-7
V gene: TRBV9
CDR3 protein: CASSVATGGYEQYF
CDR3 DNA: TGTGCCAGCAGCGTAGCAACAGGGGGCTACGAGCAGTACTTC

D gene: NA
clone size: NA
J gene: TRBJ2-2
V gene: TRBV10-3
CDR3 protein: CAISDRGNTGELFF
CDR3 DNA: TGTGCCATCAGTGACAGGGGGAACACCGGGGAGCTGTTTTTT

D gene: TRBD1
clone size: few
J gene: TRBJ2-1
V gene: TRBV7-9
CDR3 protein: CANGQGYNEQFF
CDR3 DNA: TGTGCCAACGGACAGGGGTACAATGAGCAGTTCTTC

D gene: TRBD2
clone size: NA
J gene: TRBJ2-1
V gene: TRBV6-6
CDR3 protein: CASRGLAGDWSEQFF
CDR3 DNA: TGTGCCAGCAGAGGACTAGCGGGAGATTGGAGTGAGCAGTTCTTC

D gene: NA
clone size: NA
J gene: TRBJ1-5
V gene: TRBV19
CDR3 protein: CASSILVVNQPQHF
CDR3 DNA: TGTGCCAGTAGTATACTAGTAGTTAATCAGCCCCAGCATTTT

D gene: NA
clone size: NA
J gene: TRBJ1-3
V gene: TRBV6-5
CDR3 protein: CASSRGPFSGNTIYF
CDR3 DNA: TGTGCCAGCAGCAGGGGACCTTTCTCTGGAAACACCATATATTTT

D gene: TRBD1
clone size: NA
J gene: TRBJ1-1
V gene: TRBV28
CDR3 protein: CASRRQGLTEAFF
CDR3 DNA: TGTGCCAGCAGGAGACAGGGTTTGACTGAAGCTTTCTTT

D gene: TRBD1
clone size: NA
J gene: TRBJ2-5
V gene: TRBV9
CDR3 protein: CASSTGQTGVRETQYF
CDR3 DNA: TGTGCCAGCAGCACAGGACAGACAGGGGTTCGGGAGACCCAGTACTTC

D gene: NA
clone size: NA
J gene: TRBJ2-1
V gene: TRBV19
CDR3 protein: CASSPGLGYNEQFF
CDR3 DNA: TGTGCCAGTAGCCCGGGACTTGGGTACAATGAGCAGTTCTTC

D gene: NA
clone size: NA
J gene: TRBJ1-3
V gene: TRBV28
CDR3 protein: CASSLIGQNSGNTIYF
CDR3 DNA: TGTGCCAGCAGTTTAATTGGGCAAAACTCTGGAAACACCATATATTTT

D gene: NA
clone size: NA
J gene: TRBJ2-1
V gene: TRBV27
CDR3 protein: CASSFLNPVSYNEQFF
CDR3 DNA: TGTGCCAGCAGTTTTTTAAACCCGGTCTCCTACAATGAGCAGTTCTTC

D gene: NA
clone size: NA
J gene: TRBJ1-3
V gene: TRBV6-5
CDR3 protein: CASSPDMSSGNTIYF
CDR3 DNA: TGTGCCAGCAGTCCGGATATGTCCTCTGGAAACACCATATATTTT

D gene: NA
clone size: once
J gene: TRBJ2-2
V gene: TRBV4-1
CDR3 protein: CASSQGGQTRGTGELFF
CDR3 DNA: TGCGCCAGCAGCCAAGGAGGACAGACCCGGGGCACCGGGGAGCTGTTTTTT

D gene: NA
clone size: NA
J gene: TRBJ2-7
V gene: TRBV5-6
CDR3 protein: CASSLWENKQYF
CDR3 DNA: TGTGCCAGCAGCTTGTGGGAAAACAAGCAGTACTTC

D gene: NA
clone size: NA
J gene: TRBJ2-3
V gene: TRBV10-1
CDR3 protein: CASSEGTASTDTQYF
CDR3 DNA: TGCGCCAGCAGTGAGGGGACGGCTAGCACAGATACGCAGTATTTT

D gene: NA
clone size: NA
J gene: TRBJ2-1
V gene: TRBV10-3
CDR3 protein: CAISESTRTEVRNEQFF
CDR3 DNA: TGTGCCATCAGTGAGTCGACCAGGACAGAAGTGCGGAATGAGCAGTTCTTC

D gene: TRBD2
clone size: NA
J gene: TRBJ2-1
V gene: TRBV5-6
CDR3 protein: CASSLLAGGLFTGEQFF
CDR3 DNA: TGTGCCAGCAGCTTGCTAGCGGGAGGGCTATTTACAGGTGAGCAGTTCTTC

D gene: TRBD2
clone size: NA
J gene: TRBJ2-1
V gene: TRBV7-3
CDR3 protein: CASSPTSGNEQFF
CDR3 DNA: TGTGCCAGCAGCCCGACTAGCGGCAATGAGCAGTTCTTC

D gene: TRBD2
clone size: NA
J gene: TRBJ2-1
V gene: TRBV27
CDR3 protein: CASSPPPGLTTRYNEQFF
CDR3 DNA: TGTGCCAGCAGTCCGCCCCCGGGACTAACAACCCGATACAATGAGCAGTTCTTC

D gene: TRBD1
clone size: NA
J gene: TRBJ1-5
V gene: TRBV19
CDR3 protein: CASSIDLVGTGRQPQHF
CDR3 DNA: TGTGCCAGTAGTATAGATCTCGTGGGGACAGGGCGTCAGCCCCAGCATTTT

D gene: NA
clone size: once
J gene: TRBJ2-7
V gene: TRBV29-1
CDR3 protein: CSVVGGSVLDEQYF
CDR3 DNA: TGCAGCGTTGTTGGAGGAAGCGTCCTAGACGAGCAGTACTTC

D gene: NA
clone size: NA
J gene: TRBJ1-3
V gene: TRBV5-6
CDR3 protein: CASSLWGSGNTIYF
CDR3 DNA: TGTGCCAGCAGCCTCTGGGGTTCTGGAAACACCATATATTTT

D gene: TRBD2
clone size: once
J gene: TRBJ2-7
V gene: TRBV19
CDR3 protein: CASSMGLAYEQYF
CDR3 DNA: TGTGCCAGTAGTATGGGACTAGCCTACGAGCAGTACTTC

D gene: NA
clone size: NA
J gene: TRBJ2-3
V gene: TRBV5-1
CDR3 protein: CASSLGQVSTDTQYF
CDR3 DNA: TGCGCCAGCAGCTTGGGACAGGTTAGCACAGATACGCAGTATTTT

D gene: TRBD2
clone size: NA
J gene: TRBJ2-7
V gene: TRBV19
CDR3 protein: CASSMGLYYEQYF
CDR3 DNA: TGTGCCAGTAGTATGGGACTATACTACGAGCAGTACTTC

D gene: NA
clone size: once
J gene: TRBJ2-2
V gene: TRBV9
CDR3 protein: CASSVGSGELFF
CDR3 DNA: TGTGCCAGCAGCGTAGGATCCGGGGAGCTGTTTTTT

D gene: NA
clone size: NA
J gene: TRBJ2-5
V gene: TRBV29-1
CDR3 protein: CSVEWETPMAQYF
CDR3 DNA: TGCAGCGTTGAGTGGGAGACACCTATGGCCCAGTACTTC

D gene: NA
clone size: NA
J gene: TRBJ1-4
V gene: TRBV29-1
CDR3 protein: CSVEAFESGFAANEKLFF
CDR3 DNA: TGCAGCGTTGAAGCCTTCGAATCCGGCTTTGCGGCTAATGAAAAACTGTTTTTT

D gene: TRBD1
clone size: NA
J gene: TRBJ2-1
V gene: TRBV5-1
CDR3 protein: CASSFIPRDRNNVYLFYNEQFF
CDR3 DNA: TGCGCCAGCAGCTTCATCCCCCGGGACAGAAATAACGTTTACCTTTTCTACAATGAGCAGTTCTTC

D gene: TRBD2
clone size: NA
J gene: TRBJ2-2
V gene: TRBV30
CDR3 protein: CAWKTSGSRGTGELFF
CDR3 DNA: TGTGCCTGGAAGACTAGCGGGAGTAGGGGCACCGGGGAGCTGTTTTTT

D gene: TRBD1
clone size: NA
J gene: TRBJ2-7
V gene: TRBV18
CDR3 protein: CASSTGQGTYEQYF
CDR3 DNA: TGTGCCAGCTCAACGGGACAGGGCACCTACGAGCAGTACTTC

D gene: NA
clone size: NA
J gene: TRBJ2-4
V gene: TRBV9
CDR3 protein: CASSGTRGIQYF
CDR3 DNA: TGTGCCAGCAGCGGAACACGCGGCATTCAGTACTTC

D gene: TRBD2
clone size: NA
J gene: TRBJ2-1
V gene: TRBV5-6
CDR3 protein: CASRYRAGGPYNEQFF
CDR3 DNA: TGTGCCAGCAGGTACCGAGCGGGAGGTCCCTACAATGAGCAGTTCTTC

D gene: TRBD1
clone size: NA
J gene: TRBJ1-2
V gene: TRBV5-1
CDR3 protein: CASSLGPGDRILYGYTF
CDR3 DNA: TGCGCCAGCAGCTTGGGGCCTGGGGACAGGATACTCTATGGCTACACCTTC

D gene: TRBD1
clone size: NA
J gene: TRBJ1-5
V gene: TRBV2
CDR3 protein: CASARGQNQPQHF
CDR3 DNA: TGTGCCAGCGCCCGGGGACAGAATCAGCCCCAGCATTTT

D gene: NA
clone size: NA
J gene: TRBJ2-7
V gene: TRBV4-1
CDR3 protein: CASSHIGVGHEQYF
CDR3 DNA: TGCGCCAGCAGCCATATTGGCGTCGGTCACGAGCAGTACTTC

D gene: NA
clone size: NA
J gene: TRBJ2-3
V gene: TRBV9
CDR3 protein: CASGEAGTSTDTQYF
CDR3 DNA: TGTGCCAGTGGTGAGGCCGGAACTAGCACAGATACGCAGTATTTT

D gene: TRBD2
clone size: NA
J gene: TRBJ2-7
V gene: TRBV11-2
CDR3 protein: CASSVGRGLAYEQYF
CDR3 DNA: TGTGCCAGCAGCGTAGGACGGGGACTAGCCTACGAGCAGTACTTC

D gene: NA
clone size: NA
J gene: TRBJ1-1
V gene: TRBV27
CDR3 protein: CASIPLGGNTEAFF
CDR3 DNA: TGTGCCAGCATTCCACTGGGGGGGAACACTGAAGCTTTCTTT

D gene: TRBD1
clone size: NA
J gene: TRBJ2-1
V gene: TRBV11-3
CDR3 protein: CASSFPGQGYNEQFF
CDR3 DNA: TGTGCCAGCAGTTTTCCGGGACAGGGATACAATGAGCAGTTCTTC

D gene: NA
clone size: NA
J gene: TRBJ2-1
V gene: TRBV11-2
CDR3 protein: CASSLSAGLLSSYNEQFF
CDR3 DNA: TGTGCCAGCAGCTTAAGTGCGGGGTTGCTGAGCTCCTACAATGAGCAGTTCTTC

D gene: NA
clone size: NA
J gene: TRBJ1-1
V gene: TRBV9
CDR3 protein: CASSDDSPNTEAFF
CDR3 DNA: TGTGCCAGCAGCGACGACAGCCCGAACACTGAAGCTTTCTTT

D gene: TRBD2
clone size: once
J gene: TRBJ2-1
V gene: TRBV28
CDR3 protein: CASSFRPGLAGEGDNEQFF
CDR3 DNA: TGTGCCAGCAGTTTCCGCCCGGGACTAGCGGGAGAGGGGGACAATGAGCAGTTCTTC

D gene: NA
clone size: NA
J gene: TRBJ2-1
V gene: TRBV29-1
CDR3 protein: CSVELSSYNEQFF
CDR3 DNA: TGCAGCGTTGAATTGAGCTCCTACAATGAGCAGTTCTTC

D gene: TRBD2
clone size: NA
J gene: TRBJ2-2
V gene: TRBV27
CDR3 protein: CASRWLAGPPGELFF
CDR3 DNA: TGTGCCAGCAGGTGGCTAGCGGGACCCCCCGGGGAGCTGTTTTTT